This TCR beta chain comes out of a study of blood T cells in healthy people across ages. CDR3 size: 13 residues. Trimming stripped 4 bases from V and 0 bases from J, with 7 bases between. Per the germline V gene, CDR1 is SGHRS and CDR2 is YFSETQ. A J-beta primer mix and a sample-barcoded 5' primer were used in a second PCR of about 7 to 12 cycles. MiXCR, applied by TCRdb to the 5' RACE reads, yields one record per CDR3 protein. The table records about 1.7 million distinct CDR3 sequences, approximately 28% of them present only once. This clonotype was picked up many times. Sequencing was carried out using blood. The chain is built from TRBV5-1 and TRBJ2-5; weak D call: TRBD2 (6 bases). This clonotype was sampled from a woman under 40 in good health. DNA for the CDR3: TGCGCCAGCAGCGCGGGACACCAAGAGACCCAGTACTTC. Translating it yields CASSAGHQETQYF. The entire variable domain, with the rest obtained from reference TRBV5-1 and TRBJ2-5, is as follows: KAGVTQTPRYLIKTRGQQVTLSCSPISGHRSVSWYQQTPGQGLQFLFEYFSETQRNKGNFPGRFSGRQFSNSRSEMNVSTLELGDSALYLCASSAGHQETQYFGPGTRLLVL.